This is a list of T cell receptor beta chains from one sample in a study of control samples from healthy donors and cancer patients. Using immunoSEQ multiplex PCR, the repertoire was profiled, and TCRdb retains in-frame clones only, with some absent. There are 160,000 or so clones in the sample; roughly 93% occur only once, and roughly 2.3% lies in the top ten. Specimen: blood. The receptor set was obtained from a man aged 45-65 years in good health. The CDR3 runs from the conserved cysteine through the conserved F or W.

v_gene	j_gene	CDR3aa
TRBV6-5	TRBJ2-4	CASTAGGTGDIQYF
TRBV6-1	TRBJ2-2	CASSERGDTGELFF
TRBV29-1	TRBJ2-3	CSVESSDLRGTDTQYF
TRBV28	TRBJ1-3	CASSFPSEGPGNTIYF
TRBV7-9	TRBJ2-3	CASSLEGLNTDTQYF
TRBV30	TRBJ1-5	CAWSASLPNQPQHF
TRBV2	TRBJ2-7	CASSNSGLAPNEQYF
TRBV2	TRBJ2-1	CASSDIASGSNEQFF
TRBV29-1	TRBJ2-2	CSVEVGQGVGELFF
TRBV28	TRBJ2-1	CASSWTGSYNEQFF
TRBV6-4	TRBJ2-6	CASSLQGHGANVLTF
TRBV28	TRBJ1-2	CASSRPDGGGHTF
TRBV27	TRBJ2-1	CASSPHTRYNEQFF
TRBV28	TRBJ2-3	CASSSDGPETQYF
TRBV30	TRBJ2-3	CAWSLGAGRTDTQYF
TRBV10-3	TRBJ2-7	CAISAPTSGSIEQYF
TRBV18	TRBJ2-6	CASSPTGASGANVLTF
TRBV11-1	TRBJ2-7	CASSLNDFHEQYF
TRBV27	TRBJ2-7	CASSPRLAGGYEQYF
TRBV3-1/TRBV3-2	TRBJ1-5	CASSRGIRADQPQHF
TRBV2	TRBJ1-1	CASIREELTEAFF
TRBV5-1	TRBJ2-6	CASSWDGVYSGANVLTF